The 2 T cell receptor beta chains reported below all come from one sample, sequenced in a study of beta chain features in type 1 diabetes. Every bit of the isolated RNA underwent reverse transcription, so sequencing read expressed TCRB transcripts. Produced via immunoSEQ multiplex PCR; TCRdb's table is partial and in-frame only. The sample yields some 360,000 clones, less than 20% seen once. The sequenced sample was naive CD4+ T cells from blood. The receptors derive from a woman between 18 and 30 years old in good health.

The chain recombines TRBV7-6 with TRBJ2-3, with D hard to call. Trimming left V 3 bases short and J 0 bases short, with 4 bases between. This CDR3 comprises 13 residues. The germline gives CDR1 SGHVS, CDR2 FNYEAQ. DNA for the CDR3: TGTGCCAGCAGCTTTCAAAGCACAGATACGCAGTATTTT. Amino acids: CASSFQSTDTQYF.

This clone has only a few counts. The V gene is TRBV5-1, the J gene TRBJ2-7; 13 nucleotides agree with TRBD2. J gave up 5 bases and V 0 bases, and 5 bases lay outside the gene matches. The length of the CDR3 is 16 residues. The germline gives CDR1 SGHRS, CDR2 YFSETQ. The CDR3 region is CASSLGTSGGKDEQYF. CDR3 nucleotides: TGCGCCAGCAGCTTGGGGACTAGCGGGGGTAAGGACGAGCAGTACTTC.